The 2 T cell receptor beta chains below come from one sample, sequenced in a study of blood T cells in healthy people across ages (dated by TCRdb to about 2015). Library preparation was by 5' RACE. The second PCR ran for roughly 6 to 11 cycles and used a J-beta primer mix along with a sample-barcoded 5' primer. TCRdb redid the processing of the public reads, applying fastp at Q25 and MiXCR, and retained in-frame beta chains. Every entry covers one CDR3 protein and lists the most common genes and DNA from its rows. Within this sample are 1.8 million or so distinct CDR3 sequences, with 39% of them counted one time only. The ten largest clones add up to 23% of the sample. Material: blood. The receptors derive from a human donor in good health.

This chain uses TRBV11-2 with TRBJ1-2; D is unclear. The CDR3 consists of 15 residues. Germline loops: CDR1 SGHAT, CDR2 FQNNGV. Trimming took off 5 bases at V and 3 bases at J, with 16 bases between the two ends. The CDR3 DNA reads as TGTGCCAGCAGCCCAACGCCCCAGTTGTACTATGGCTACACCTTC. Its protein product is CASSPTPQLYYGYTF.

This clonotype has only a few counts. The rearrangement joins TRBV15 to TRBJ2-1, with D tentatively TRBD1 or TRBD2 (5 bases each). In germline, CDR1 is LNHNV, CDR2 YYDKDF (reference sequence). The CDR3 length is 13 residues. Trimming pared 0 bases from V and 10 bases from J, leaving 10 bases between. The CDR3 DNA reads TGTGCCACCAGCAGAGATCCCGGGGACGAGCAGTTCTTC. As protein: CATSRDPGDEQFF.